Detailed here is one TCR beta chain. No antigen is known for it. CDR1 DFQATT and CDR2 SNEGSKA come from the germline V gene (reference sequence). The CDR3 loop spans 16 amino acids. The data originate from a study of blood T cells in healthy people across ages. Points from the study as a whole: Donor CMV status was unknown, possibly confounding expanded clonotype changes.

Sample-barcoded 5' priming and a J-beta primer mix drove a second PCR of about 6 to 12 cycles. TCRdb re-analysed the 5' RACE reads in MiXCR, keeping a single row per CDR3 protein. The table shows over 950,000 distinct CDR3 sequences, with roughly half occurring only once. The sample comprised blood. The chain recombines TRBV20-1 with TRBJ2-5, with 7 bases aligning to TRBD1. The J call may be wrong; the DNA end is better matched by TRBJ2-7. The clonotype comes from a woman aged 55-69 years in good health. The CDR3, as DNA: TGCAGTGCTAGAGCAACCGACAGGGACACCCTTTACGAGCAGTACTTC. Translating gives CSARATDRDTLYEQYF.